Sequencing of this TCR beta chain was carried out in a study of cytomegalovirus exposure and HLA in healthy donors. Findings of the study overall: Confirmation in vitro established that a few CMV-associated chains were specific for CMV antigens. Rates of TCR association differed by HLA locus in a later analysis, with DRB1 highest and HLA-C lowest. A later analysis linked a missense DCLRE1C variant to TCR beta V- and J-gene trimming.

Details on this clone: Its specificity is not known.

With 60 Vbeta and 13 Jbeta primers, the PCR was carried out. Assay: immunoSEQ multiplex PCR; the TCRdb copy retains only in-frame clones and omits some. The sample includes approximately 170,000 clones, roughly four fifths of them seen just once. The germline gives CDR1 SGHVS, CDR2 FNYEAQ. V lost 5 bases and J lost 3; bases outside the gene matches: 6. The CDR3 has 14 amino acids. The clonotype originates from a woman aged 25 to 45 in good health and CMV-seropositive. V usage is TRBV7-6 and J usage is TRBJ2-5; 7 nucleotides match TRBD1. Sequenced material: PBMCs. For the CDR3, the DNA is TGTGCCAGCAGCCCTCCCACAGGGGAAGAGACCCAGTACTTC. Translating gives CASSPPTGEETQYF.